This T cell receptor beta chain was sequenced for a study of Ad26.COV2.S vaccination and SARS-CoV-2 variants. At the level of the study: Donor had been placed in the Ad26.COV2.S arm of the COV1001 trial. Intramuscularly, Ad26.COV2.S was given either once or twice, 56 days apart.

As regards this clone: Its antigen is undetermined.

This table comes from immunoSEQ multiplex PCR, and its TCRdb copy is limited to in-frame clones, with some not included. The sample records 350,000 to 500,000 clones, approximately 92% being singletons. Germline-derived CDR1 and CDR2 are LNHDA and SQIVND (reference sequence). There are 14 residues in the CDR3. V was pared by 10 bases and J by 6 bases, with 19 bases between. Findings of the study overall: Vaccine and placebo groups showed comparable non-spike TCR breadth. Vaccine recipients had higher spike-specific TCR breadth than placebo recipients.

This sample's treatment: over 15 received Ad26.COV2.S at low or high dose, single or two shots; about 5 received placebo; per-sample allocation not given. Day 63 after the first vaccine or placebo injection was the time point for sampling. Sequenced material: peripheral blood, taken in a trial of Ad26.COV2.S vaccine versus placebo. This chain connects TRBV19 to TRBJ2-4; TRBD1 or TRBD2 may be the D gene (6 bases each). This sequence originates from a person aged 18 to 59 who received the Ad26.COV2.S COVID-19 vaccine or a placebo. The CDR3 DNA reads TGTGCCACCCGTCGGGGGCTGGACGGAAACATTCAGTACTTC. Translated: CATRRGLDGNIQYF.